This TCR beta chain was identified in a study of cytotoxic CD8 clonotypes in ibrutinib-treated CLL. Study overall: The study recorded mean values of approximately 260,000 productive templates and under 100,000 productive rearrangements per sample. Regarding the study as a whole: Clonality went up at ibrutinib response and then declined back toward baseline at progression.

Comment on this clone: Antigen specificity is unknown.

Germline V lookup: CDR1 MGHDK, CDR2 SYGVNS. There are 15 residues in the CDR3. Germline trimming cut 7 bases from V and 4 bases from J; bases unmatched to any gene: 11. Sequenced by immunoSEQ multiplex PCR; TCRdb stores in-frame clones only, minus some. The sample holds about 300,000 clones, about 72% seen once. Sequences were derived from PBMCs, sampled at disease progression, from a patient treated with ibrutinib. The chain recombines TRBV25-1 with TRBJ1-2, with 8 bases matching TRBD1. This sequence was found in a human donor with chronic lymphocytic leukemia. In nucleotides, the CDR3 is TGTGCCAGCACCCAGACAGGGGAACGGAGCTATGGCTACACCTTC. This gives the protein CASTQTGERSYGYTF.